This entry lists 4 T cell receptor beta chains sequenced from one sample in a study of PD-1 blockade in classical Hodgkin lymphoma. Repertoires were generated with immunoSEQ multiplex PCR, while TCRdb's copy carries only in-frame clones and drops some. The sample includes some 90,000 clones, over 80% of them seen just once. Time point of the sample: cycle 4 day 1 (C4D1), after 5 to 7 weeks of nivolumab. In every patient, relapse followed autologous stem cell transplantation, while exposure to brentuximab vedotin differed. The material was peripheral blood mononuclear cells (PBMCs), obtained before the fourth cycle of nivolumab. These receptors all stem from a human donor with classical Hodgkin lymphoma.

This clone was seen a handful of times. The chain has TRBV9 and TRBJ2-5; D not resolved. Germline V gives CDR1 SGDLS, CDR2 YYNGEE. Trimming took 0 bases from V and 2 from J, leaving 8 bases between them. The CDR3 extends over 14 amino acids. For the CDR3, the DNA is TGTGCCAGCAGCGTAGAGAGTAGTCAAGAGACCCAGTACTTC. Translated: CASSVESSQETQYF.

V usage is TRBV5-6 and J usage is TRBJ2-5; 10 positions match TRBD1. V shed 3 bases, J shed 2 bases, and the junction held 4 bases outside the gene matches. The CDR3 runs to 15 residues. The germline gives CDR1 SGHDT, CDR2 YYEEEE. The CDR3 coding sequence is TGTGCCAGCAGCTGGGGGGGACAGGGGCAAGAGACCCAGTACTTC. This translates into CASSWGGQGQETQYF.

The chain combines TRBV19 with TRBJ2-7; the D gene is possibly TRBD1 (5 bases). The CDR3 extends over 14 amino acids. Germline loops: CDR1 LNHDA, CDR2 SQIVND (reference sequence). With 1 base removed from V and 0 bases from J, the gap between germline ends came to 7 bases. The CDR3, as DNA: TGTGCCAGTAGTATAGCAGGGAACTCCTACGAGCAGTACTTC. This gives the protein CASSIAGNSYEQYF.

V and J are TRBV18 and TRBJ1-2; D is ambiguous. This CDR3 spans 13 amino acids. From germline, CDR1 is KGHSH and CDR2 LQKENI. V shed 3 bases and J shed 1 base, with 6 bases lying between them. The CDR3 sequence is CASSPTDNYGYTF. DNA for the CDR3: TGTGCCAGCTCACCGACCGATAACTATGGCTACACCTTC.